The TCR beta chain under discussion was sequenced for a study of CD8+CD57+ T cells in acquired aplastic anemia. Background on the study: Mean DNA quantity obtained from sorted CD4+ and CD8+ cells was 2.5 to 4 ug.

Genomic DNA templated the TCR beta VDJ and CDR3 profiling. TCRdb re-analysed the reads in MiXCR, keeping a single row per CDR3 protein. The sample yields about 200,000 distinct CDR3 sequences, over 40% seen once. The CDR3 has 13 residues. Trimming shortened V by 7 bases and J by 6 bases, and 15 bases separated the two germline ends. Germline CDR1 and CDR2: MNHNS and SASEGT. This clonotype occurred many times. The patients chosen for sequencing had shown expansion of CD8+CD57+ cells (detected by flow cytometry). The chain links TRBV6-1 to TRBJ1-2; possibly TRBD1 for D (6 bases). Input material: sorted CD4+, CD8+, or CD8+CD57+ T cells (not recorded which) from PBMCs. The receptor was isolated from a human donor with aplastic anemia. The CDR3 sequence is CASTLRGVDGYTF. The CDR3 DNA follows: TGTGCCAGCACTCTAAGGGGGGTGGATGGCTACACCTTC.